This TCR beta chain is drawn from a study of Graves' ophthalmopathy and Graves' hyperthyroidism. RNA transcripts were the source from which TCR beta CDR3 regions were amplified. The authors performed first-round RT-PCR with HTBI primers and then a second-round multiplex PCR. TCRdb re-called the multiplex PCR reads through MiXCR, storing one row per CDR3 protein. The sample lists 900,000 to 1,200,000 distinct CDR3 sequences; 36% were seen once. In its sample, this clonotype was seen a few times. Its cognate antigen is unknown. The authors enrolled newly diagnosed hyperthyroidism patients aged 18 to 65 with under 2 months' duration. Uncontrolled infections, pregnancy, lactation or other autoimmune diseases led to patient exclusion. Findings and limits, study-wide: Ophthalmopathy progression predictions by the model showed 72.22% specificity and approximately 71% sensitivity. Detected in blood as well were most expanded thyroid clonotypes with frequency above 0.001.

With V trimmed by 6 bases and J by 5 bases, 4 bases remained unmatched. The CDR3 is made up of 13 amino acids. Sequences were obtained from peripheral blood or thyroid tissue (not recorded which). V usage is TRBV12-3 or TRBV12-4 and J usage is TRBJ1-5, with TRBD1 matching over 7 bases. The source of this sequence is an adult man with Graves' hyperthyroidism. CDR3 amino acids: CASSDRVYQPQHF. The CDR3 nucleotides are TGTGCCAGCAGCGACAGGGTCTATCAGCCCCAGCATTTT.